This TCR beta chain was found in a study of CD8 T cells in ankylosing spondylitis. Quantitative 5'-RACE was performed with molecular barcodes, and it yielded the TCR beta libraries. TCRdb ran MiXCR on the 5' RACE reads and lists one entry per CDR3 protein. Of 450,000 to 550,000 distinct CDR3 sequences in the sample, about 5% were seen once. The study, taken as a whole, reports: Ankylosing spondylitis blood appeared to be characterized by a TCR beta motif of 8 or 9 highly homologous variants. Significantly higher representation of disease-linked clones was reported for matched ankylosing spondylitis synovial fluid.

This clonotype has a count of ten or more. Its target is unknown. The CDR3 spans 16 residues. V lost 4 bases to trimming and J lost 3 bases, with 19 bases between them. The germline gives CDR1 SGHRS, CDR2 YFSETQ. The chain couples TRBV5-1 to TRBJ1-1, with D tentatively TRBD1 (5 bases). The sequenced sample was blood, either unsorted or a sorted T cell fraction (not recorded which). This clonotype was obtained from a male donor with ankylosing spondylitis. The CDR3 here is CASSPGAAAADTEAFF. CDR3 sequence (DNA): TGCGCCAGCAGCCCTGGGGCCGCCGCAGCAGACACTGAAGCTTTCTTT. The whole variable domain, filled in from reference TRBV5-1 and TRBJ1-1, reads KAGVTQTPRYLIKTRGQQVTLSCSPISGHRSVSWYQQTPGQGLQFLFEYFSETQRNKGNFPGRFSGRQFSNSRSEMNVSTLELGDSALYLCASSPGAAAADTEAFFGQGTRLTVV.